One and the same sample provided the 11 T cell receptor beta chains below, sequenced in a study of neoadjuvant nivolumab and ipilimumab in lung cancer. Profiling relied on immunoSEQ multiplex PCR, and the TCRdb table lists in-frame clones only, not all of them. Of tens of thousands of clones detected, 75% to 90% appear once; the ten largest clones hold about 3.5%. The sequencing used blood, collected before neoadjuvant nivolumab, alone or with ipilimumab. The source is an adult with non-small cell lung cancer. Some clones in this sample may be carry-over from other donors' samples.

The V gene is TRBV19, the J gene TRBJ2-7; 11 nucleotides line up with TRBD2. Germline loops: CDR1 LNHDA, CDR2 SQIVND (reference sequence). The junction had 11 bases not matched to a gene; V was cut back by 7 bases and J by 3 bases. The CDR3 has 16 residues. CDR3 nucleotides: TGTGCCAGTACCAATGACCCTAGCGGGAGGAACTACGAGCAGTACTTC. Protein: CASTNDPSGRNYEQYF. Complete variable domain (other parts from reference TRBV19 and TRBJ2-7): DGGITQSPKYLFRKEGQNVTLSCEQNLNHDAMYWYRQDPGQGLRLIYYSQIVNDFQKGDIAEGYSVSREKKESFPLTVTSAQKNPTAFYLCASTNDPSGRNYEQYFGPGTRLTVT.

This clone was counted a single time. The chain is built from TRBV7-6 and TRBJ1-1; D gene uncertain. There are 13 residues in the CDR3. V was pared by 2 bases and J by 4 bases, with 8 bases between. Germline V gene lookup returns CDR1 SGHVS and CDR2 FNYEAQ. CDR3: CASSLQDGTEAFF. CDR3 coding DNA: TGTGCCAGCAGCTTACAGGATGGCACTGAAGCTTTCTTT.

V is TRBV6-5 and J is TRBJ1-1, with a tentative D call TRBD1 (5 bases). CDR3 length equals 15 residues. Germline-derived CDR1 and CDR2 are MNHEY and SVGAGI. The V and J ends lost 5 bases and 5 bases respectively, with 18 bases between them. The CDR3 loop reads CASSRLQGMGTEAFF. CDR3 DNA: TGTGCCAGCAGTCGCCTCCAGGGTATGGGAACTGAAGCTTTCTTT.

This chain uses TRBV5-1 with TRBJ1-2; 11 bases line up with TRBD1. Trimming cost V 2 bases and J 8 bases; bases outside gene matches: 5. CDR3 length: 14 residues. Germline V gene lookup returns CDR1 SGHRS and CDR2 YFSETQ. The CDR3 DNA follows: TGCGCCAGCAGCTTCCGGACAGGGGGCGAGGGCTACACCTTC. Protein: CASSFRTGGEGYTF.

This clone was counted between two and nine times. The chain carries TRBV5-1 and TRBJ2-5; either TRBD1 or TRBD2 may supply D (5 bases each). V lost 4 bases and J 1 base, leaving 11 bases between the germline ends. Germline V gives CDR1 SGHRS, CDR2 YFSETQ. This CDR3 is 14 amino acids long. Here the CDR3 DNA reads TGCGCCAGCAGCGTGGGACGGACCCAAGAGACCCAGTACTTC. Protein sequence: CASSVGRTQETQYF.

This clone was picked up one time. The rearrangement uses TRBV7-8 and TRBJ2-7; D is undetermined. V was shortened by 5 bases and J by 1 base, with 9 bases between the two germline ends. CDR1 and CDR2 (germline): SGHVS, FQNEAQ. The CDR3 has 13 amino acids. The CDR3 DNA follows: TGTGCCAGCAGCGTCGGAAGATCCTACGAGCAGTACTTC. This translates into CASSVGRSYEQYF.

The CDR3 nucleotides read TGCGCCAGCAGTCACCCCGTAGGGGGGAACACCGGGGAGCTGTTTTTT. Translation gives CASSHPVGGNTGELFF. The chain links TRBV23-1 to TRBJ2-2, with D possibly matching TRBD1 (6 bases). TRBV23-1 has ORF status, its function being uncertain. The CDR3 contains 16 residues. Trimming removed 3 bases from V and 1 base from J, with 12 bases in between.

The J gene is TRBJ1-4, the V gene TRBV5-6; no clear D gene. The V and J ends lost 0 bases and 5 bases respectively, with 8 bases between them. The germline V gene has CDR1 SGHDT and CDR2 YYEEEE. The CDR3 has 14 residues. DNA for the CDR3: TGTGCCAGCAGCTTGGCACAGCACAATGAAAAACTGTTTTTT. Protein: CASSLAQHNEKLFF.

The rearrangement links TRBV14 to TRBJ2-1; D is uncertain. Germline-derived CDR1 and CDR2 are SGHDN and FVKESK. With 7 bases removed from V and 0 bases from J, the gap between germline ends came to 10 bases. This CDR3 is 14 amino acids long. CDR3 DNA sequence: TGTGCCAGCAACGAGTTTAGCTCCTACAATGAGCAGTTCTTC. As protein: CASNEFSSYNEQFF.

The chain combines TRBV9 with TRBJ2-1; TRBD2 agrees at 10 bases. Germline V lookup: CDR1 SGDLS, CDR2 YYNGEE. J gave up 6 bases and V 5 bases, and 11 bases lay outside the gene matches. The CDR3 sequence is 16 residues long. The DNA of the CDR3 is TGTGCCAGCAGTCCTACTGGGACTAGCGCGACCAATGAGCAGTTCTTC. Its protein product is CASSPTGTSATNEQFF.

The chain carries TRBV7-2 and TRBJ2-5, with 9 bases aligning to TRBD2. Germline lookup yields CDR1 SGHTA and CDR2 FQGNSA. The junction had 11 bases not matched to a gene; V was cut back by 5 bases and J by 4 bases. The CDR3 has 16 residues. DNA for the CDR3: TGTGCCAGCAGCCCGCGGGGGCGGGAGGGCCGAGAGACCCAGTACTTC. Protein sequence: CASSPRGREGRETQYF. Supplemented by reference TRBV7-2 and TRBJ2-5, the full variable domain reads GAGVSQSPSNKVTEKGKDVELRCDPISGHTALYWYRQSLGQGLEFLIYFQGNSAPDKSGLPSDRFSAERTGGSVSTLTIQRTQQEDSAVYLCASSPRGREGRETQYFGPGTRLLVL.